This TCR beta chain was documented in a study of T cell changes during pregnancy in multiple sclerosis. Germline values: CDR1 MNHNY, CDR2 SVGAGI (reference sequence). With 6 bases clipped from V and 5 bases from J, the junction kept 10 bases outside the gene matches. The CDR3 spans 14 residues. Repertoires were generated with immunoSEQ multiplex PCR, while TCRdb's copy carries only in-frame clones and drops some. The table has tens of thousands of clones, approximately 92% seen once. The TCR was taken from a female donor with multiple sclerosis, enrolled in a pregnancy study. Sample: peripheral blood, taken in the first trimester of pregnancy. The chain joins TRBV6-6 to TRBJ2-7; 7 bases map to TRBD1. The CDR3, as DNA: TGTGCCAGCAGGTCACCGGGACAGACCAACGAGCAGTACTTC. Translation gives CASRSPGQTNEQYF.